This is a list of T cell receptor delta chains from one sample in a study of gamma-delta chains in newborns, infants, children. TCRdb redid the clone calls on the reads with CATT. The profile shows about 5,200 delta-chain clones, approximately 17% of them singletons. Sequenced sample: blood. Receptors originate from a child who was a newborn, infant or young child, either healthy, febrile or measles-vaccinated (not recorded which). CDR3s include the opening cysteine and the closing phenylalanine or tryptophan. A D gene is named only where the DNA matches it firmly. Expanded clones are given a class, and other clones once, few, many or no size at all.

TRDJ1,TRDV2,15,few,TRDD3,TGTGCCTGTGACACCCTGGGGATAAGGACCGATAAACTCATCTTT,CACDTLGIRTDKLIF
TRDJ3,TRDV2,18,medium-sized,TRDD3,TGTGCCTGTGACAGTACTGGGGACCGCTCCTGGGACACCCGACAGATGTTTTTC,CACDSTGDRSWDTRQMFF
TRDJ1,TRDV2,14,medium-sized,TRDD3,TGTGCCTGTGACCCCGTACTGGGGCTCGATAAACTCATCTTT,CACDPVLGLDKLIF
TRDJ3,TRDV2,18,few,TRDD3,TGTGCCTGTGACACCGTACTGGGGGACTCCTGGGACACCCGACAGATGTTTTTC,CACDTVLGDSWDTRQMFF
TRDJ3,TRDV2,17,medium-sized,TRDD3,TGTGCCTGTGACCCTACTGGGGGCTCCTGGGACACCCGACAGATGTTTTTC,CACDPTGGSWDTRQMFF
TRDJ1,TRDV2,15,medium-sized,-,TGTGCCTGTGACTCGATCCTAACGCCCACCGATAAACTCATCTTT,CACDSILTPTDKLIF
TRDJ1,TRDV1,18,-,-,TGTGCTCTTGGGGAAGGGGCCCGTATTCCTAAATGGGCCGATAAACTCATCTTT,CALGEGARIPKWADKLIF
TRDJ1,TRDV2,16,medium-sized,TRDD3,TGTGCCTGTGACACGGTCGGGGGATTGACGACCGATAAACTCATCTTT,CACDTVGGLTTDKLIF
TRDJ1,TRDV1,17,-,-,TGTGCTCTTGGGGCGTTGCCTCCTACCCTGTACACCGATAAACCCATCTTT,CALGALPPTLYTDKPIF
TRDJ3,TRDV2,18,few,-,TGTGCCTGTGACACCTGGGGGGAAAGCTCCTGGGACACCCGGCAGATGTTTTTC,CACDTWGESSWDTRQMFF
TRDJ1,TRDV2,18,few,TRDD3,TGTGCCTGTGACCCAGTACTGGGGAATACTACCCAAACCGATAAACTCATCTTT,CACDPVLGNTTQTDKLIF
TRDJ1,TRDV2,17,few,TRDD3,TGTGCCTGTGACACCCTCGGGTCTACTGGGGGATTAGATAAACTCATCTTT,CACDTLGSTGGLDKLIF
TRDJ1,TRDV2,17,-,-,TGTGCCTGTGACCCCCTCGGGGGCTTATCGTACACCGATAAACTCATCTTT,CACDPLGGLSYTDKLIF
TRDJ1,TRDV2,21,few,TRDD3,TGTGCCTGTGACACCGGTTTCCAGGGTACTGGGGGATACCCTCACACCGATAAACTCATCTTT,CACDTGFQGTGGYPHTDKLIF
TRDJ3,TRDV2,24,few,TRDD3,TGTGCCTGTGACACCATTGATACTACGCGGGGACTGGGGGAACCGCCCTGGGACACCCGACAGATGTTTTTC,CACDTIDTTRGLGEPPWDTRQMFF
TRDJ1,TRDV1,18,-,TRDD3,TGTGCTCTTGGGGCGCCTAGGGGGATACTGAAGTACACCGATAAACTCATCTTT,CALGAPRGILKYTDKLIF
TRDJ2,TRAV29/DV5,17,-,TRDD3,TGTGCAGCAAGTCTTGGGTGGGGGATACGACGGACAGCACAACTCTTCTTT,CAASLGWGIRRTAQLFF
TRDJ1,TRDV2,17,large,TRDD3,TGTGCCTGTGACACCCTGGGGGATGGGGACTACACCGATAAACTCATCTTT,CACDTLGDGDYTDKLIF
TRDJ1,TRDV1,19,few,TRDD3,TGTGCTCTTGGGGGGATAATACCCGCTTACTGGGGGATACCAGGGAAACTCATCTTT,CALGGIIPAYWGIPGKLIF
TRDJ3,TRDV2,19,-,-,TGTGCCTGTGACACCGCTGGATACTTGGGCTCCTGGGACACCCGACAGATGTTTTTC,CACDTAGYLGSWDTRQMFF
TRDJ2,TRDV2,14,few,TRDD3,TGTGCCTGTGACAAACTGGGGGACACAGCACAACTCTTCTTT,CACDKLGDTAQLFF
TRDJ3,TRDV2,20,-,TRDD3,TGTGCCTGTGACACCATACTGGGGGAGACCTCCTCCTGGGACACCCGACAGATGTTTTTC,CACDTILGETSSWDTRQMFF
TRDJ1,TRDV2,12,-,TRDD3,TGTGCCTGTGACAGTACTGGGGGATGGCTCATCTTT,CACDSTGGWLIF
TRDJ1,TRDV2,19,few,TRDD3,TGTGCCTGTGACACGTGGTCTCCGGGGATACGGAATTACACCGACAAACTCATCTTT,CACDTWSPGIRNYTDKLIF